The 3 T cell receptor beta chains below were found in one sample sequenced in a study of blood T cells in healthy people across ages. The second PCR ran about 6 to 11 cycles with a sample-barcoded 5' primer and J-beta primers. TCRdb reanalysed the 5' RACE reads using MiXCR and keeps one entry per CDR3 protein. The sample consists of hundreds of thousands of distinct CDR3 sequences, about 20% of them appearing once. The specimen sequenced was blood. The receptor set was obtained from a man between 65 and 80 years old in good health.

This clonotype was seen more than once but under ten times. The chain carries TRBV6-6 and TRBJ2-5, with TRBD1 as a possible D gene (5 bases). Germline V lookup: CDR1 MNHNY, CDR2 SVGAGI (reference sequence). The V and J ends lost 7 bases and 4 bases respectively, with 19 bases between them. This CDR3 has 15 residues. The CDR3 protein is CASTRVAGSRETQYF. As DNA, the CDR3 is TGTGCCAGCACACGAGTGGCAGGGTCGCGAGAGACCCAGTACTTC.

The chain is built from TRBV7-9 and TRBJ1-5; D is undetermined. There are 13 residues in the CDR3. CDR1 and CDR2 from the germline V gene are SEHNR and FQNEAQ (reference sequence). The V end lost 5 bases, the J end lost 6 bases, and 11 bases lay between the germline ends. CDR3 sequence (DNA): TGTGCCAGCAGCACCGCTGAGCCTCAGCCCCAGCATTTT. This codes for CASSTAEPQPQHF.

The rearrangement uses TRBV6-1 and TRBJ1-2, with TRBD1 matching over 8 bases. Germline values: CDR1 MNHNS, CDR2 SASEGT. The junction had 8 bases not matched to a gene; V was cut back by 4 bases and J by 7 bases. The CDR3 has 14 residues. CDR3 loop: CASSASQGAGGYTF. The CDR3 nucleotides read TGTGCCAGCAGTGCCAGTCAGGGGGCTGGTGGCTACACCTTC.